This passage covers 14 T cell receptor beta chains from one sample sequenced in a study of T cell responses to AZD1222 COVID-19 vaccine. Only in-frame clones appear in the TCRdb table, and some are missing; sequencing was by immunoSEQ multiplex PCR. The table has approximately 120,000 clones, about 89% seen once; the top ten hold about 4.6%. The source was peripheral blood, collected 28 days after the second AZD1222 dose. The source is an adult who received the AZD1222 COVID-19 vaccine.

The chain uses TRBV2 and TRBJ1-3; D is unresolved. Germline V gene sequence: CDR1 SNHLY, CDR2 FYNNEI. The V gene lost 2 bases and the J gene lost 5 bases, with 19 bases spanning the gap. The CDR3 contains 17 residues. CDR3 bases: TGTGCCAGCAGTGAATATTTCCTCCCCCGGGGAAGAAACACCATATATTTT. Residues: CASSEYFLPRGRNTIYF. Looking up the rest from reference TRBV2 and TRBJ1-3 gives the full variable domain: EPEVTQTPSHQVTQMGQEVILRCVPISNHLYFYWYRQILGQKVEFLVSFYNNEISEKSEIFDDQFSVERPDGSNFTLKIRSTKLEDSAMYFCASSEYFLPRGRNTIYFGEGSWLTVV.

The chain links TRBV29-1 to TRBJ1-3, with D unresolved. CDR1 is SQVTM and CDR2 is ANQGSEA in the germline V gene. This CDR3 has 12 amino acids. V gave up 7 bases and J gave up 3 bases, with 10 bases separating them. CDR3 nucleotides: TGCAGCGGAGCAATCGGTGGAAACACCATATATTTT. It codes for CSGAIGGNTIYF.

The genes are TRBV5-6 and TRBJ2-1; 7 positions match TRBD1. The CDR3 spans 15 residues. Germline loops: CDR1 SGHDT, CDR2 YYEEEE. V shed 6 bases, J shed 0 bases, and the junction held 6 bases outside the gene matches. For the CDR3, the DNA is TGTGCCAGCAAATCGGGACAGAGCTCCTACAATGAGCAGTTCTTC. Residues: CASKSGQSSYNEQFF.

The chain couples TRBV18 to TRBJ1-1; 7 positions agree with TRBD1. Germline CDR1 reads KGHSH; CDR2 reads LQKENI. This CDR3 has 17 amino acids. J gave up 0 bases and V 3 bases, and 10 bases lay outside the gene matches. This CDR3 reads CASSPPGTAPVNTEAFF. The CDR3 DNA follows: TGTGCCAGCTCACCGCCTGGGACAGCTCCGGTGAACACTGAAGCTTTCTTT.

The rearrangement joins TRBV23-1 to TRBJ1-5; 7 bases match TRBD1. TRBV23-1 is flagged as an ORF with uncertain function. V shed 2 bases and J 10 bases; nucleotides not matched to a gene: 5. The CDR3 runs 13 residues. This CDR3 is CASSQGHRGPQHF. In nucleotides, the CDR3 is TGCGCCAGCAGTCAAGGCCACAGGGGACCCCAGCATTTT.

The chain couples TRBV7-2 to TRBJ2-5; D gene uncertain. The length of the CDR3 is 14 residues. The V and J ends lost 5 bases and 4 bases respectively, with 14 bases between them. Germline lookup yields CDR1 SGHTA and CDR2 FQGNSA. DNA for the CDR3: TGTGCCAGCAGCCCCCCCGGTAGCACAGAGACCCAGTACTTC. Translated: CASSPPGSTETQYF.

The chain carries TRBV28 and TRBJ1-2; 10 nucleotides align to TRBD1. Losses at the gene ends were 6 bases for V and 8 bases for J; bases not matched to a gene: 12. Germline CDR1 and CDR2: MDHEN and SYDVKM. The CDR3 is made up of 15 amino acids. This CDR3 reads CASSTDRGLVRGYTF. The CDR3, as DNA: TGTGCCAGCAGCACCGACAGGGGGCTTGTCCGGGGCTACACCTTC.

This clone was counted only a few times. V usage is TRBV18 and J usage is TRBJ1-2, with 7 bases lining up with TRBD1. Germline V lookup: CDR1 KGHSH, CDR2 LQKENI. The CDR3 is made up of 18 amino acids. Unmatched junction bases numbered 14, after V lost 2 bases and J lost 2 bases. The CDR3 region is CASSPIWQSGQSNYGYTF. In DNA, the CDR3 is TGTGCCAGCTCACCAATTTGGCAATCGGGACAGAGCAACTATGGCTACACCTTC.

This clone was seen only a few times. This chain links TRBV19 with TRBJ2-2, with D uncertain. Trimming took off 6 bases at V and 3 bases at J, with 8 bases between the two ends. Germline V CDR1 and CDR2: LNHDA, SQIVND (reference sequence). This CDR3 spans 13 amino acids. CDR3 region: CASRPLYTGELFF. CDR3 bases: TGTGCCAGTAGGCCTCTATACACCGGGGAGCTGTTTTTT.

The chain links TRBV4-2 to TRBJ2-3, with TRBD2 matching over 10 bases. Germline lookup yields CDR1 LGHNA and CDR2 YNFKEQ. The ends lost 0 bases at V and 4 bases at J; junction bases unmatched: 7. The CDR3 spans 17 residues. CDR3 residues: CASSQDPGSGGADTQYF. The CDR3 nucleotides are TGTGCCAGCAGCCAAGATCCGGGGAGCGGGGGGGCAGATACGCAGTATTTT.

The chain joins TRBV6-4 to TRBJ2-2; TRBD1 aligns across 10 bases. This CDR3 spans 17 amino acids. The V segment lost 5 bases and the J segment 0 bases; nucleotides outside the gene matches: 6. The germline V gene has CDR1 MRHNA and CDR2 SNTAGT. The CDR3 bases are TGTGCCAGCAGTAGATCCGGGACAGGGGCGAACACCGGGGAGCTGTTTTTT. This translates into CASSRSGTGANTGELFF.

This sequence joins TRBV27 and TRBJ2-7, with 10 bases identical to TRBD2. CDR1 is MNHEY, CDR2 SMNVEV, per germline (reference sequence). With 4 bases clipped from V and 4 bases from J, the junction kept 7 bases outside the gene matches. The CDR3 is 15 residues long. The CDR3 DNA is TGTGCCAGCAGTTCGCCTAGCGGGAGTTTTTACGAGCAGTACTTC. Protein product: CASSSPSGSFYEQYF.

This chain uses TRBV3-1 (or the pseudogene TRBV3-2) with TRBJ2-4; TRBD1 agrees at 8 bases. From germline, CDR1 is LGHDT and CDR2 YNNKEL (reference sequence). Germline trimming cut 0 bases from V and 5 bases from J; bases unmatched to any gene: 6. This CDR3 region has 16 residues. The CDR3 sequence is CASSQDRGTGENIQYF. For the CDR3, the DNA is TGTGCCAGCAGCCAAGATAGGGGGACAGGCGAAAACATTCAGTACTTC.

This chain links TRBV10-3 with TRBJ1-1; no firm D call. The CDR3 is 13 residues long. CDR1 and CDR2 from the germline V gene are ENHRY and SYGVKD. V lost 7 bases and J lost 5, with 14 bases in between. This chain's CDR3 is CAINSISGTEAFF. For the CDR3, the DNA is TGTGCCATCAACAGCATCAGTGGAACTGAAGCTTTCTTT.